This T cell receptor beta chain is from a study of T cells in Graves' hyperthyroidism and ophthalmopathy. J lost 1 base, V lost 5 bases, and 9 bases had no gene match. Germline CDR1 reads SGHAT; CDR2 reads FQNNGV. The CDR3 loop spans 18 amino acids. Uncontrolled infection, other autoimmune disease, pregnancy or lactation disqualified patients from enrolment. Each diagnosis was grounded in clinical symptoms, serum thyroxine and TRAb, thyroid ultrasound, and orbital computed tomography. Amplification of TCR beta CDR3 regions used RNA as the template. First-round RT-PCR targeting the TCR CDR3 was performed with the HTBI primer set. From the multiplex PCR reads, TCRdb called clonotypes with MiXCR, one entry per CDR3 protein. This repertoire shows over 150,000 distinct CDR3 sequences, around 15% found once; its top ten account for 29%. This clonotype was seen ten or more times.

The clonotype comes from a woman aged 45 to 65 with Graves' hyperthyroidism. The rearrangement links TRBV11-2 to TRBJ2-2; TRBD2 matches at 11 bases. Sequencing was performed on blood. In DNA form, the CDR3 reads TGTGCCAGCAGCCCCACCCGAACTAGCGGGGGGAACACCGGGGAGCTGTTTTTT. As protein: CASSPTRTSGGNTGELFF.